This T cell receptor (beta chain) was obtained from a study of OX40 agonist ivuxolimab in advanced cancers. Study-wide background: Ivuxolimab, which is an agonistic anti-OX40 (CD134) antibody, was administered to the patients. Partial responses, seen in three patients, involved one hepatocellular carcinoma and two cutaneous melanomas. Study observations and caveats: Low clonal expansion, among the lowest seen, marked partial responders at 0.1-3.0 mg/kg.

Prior autoimmune disease or systemic immunosuppression barred patients. Profiling relied on immunoSEQ multiplex PCR, and the TCRdb table lists in-frame clones only, not all of them. The sample contains tens of thousands of clones, over 80% of which appear only once. V lost 7 bases, J lost 4 bases, and 5 bases stayed unmatched. Germline CDR1 is LNHDA and CDR2 is SQIVND (reference sequence). CDR3 size: 13 residues. Points on this clone: Its antigen remains unknown.

The gene calls are TRBV19 and TRBJ1-1; 8 bases fit TRBD1. The starting material was CD4+ or CD8+ T cells sorted from blood, obtained in a trial of the OX40 agonist ivuxolimab. The clonotype comes from an adult with an advanced solid tumor such as melanoma, head and neck, liver or kidney cancer. The CDR3 DNA reads as TGTGCCAGTACATCTACAGGGGGCACTGAAGCTTTCTTT. Translating gives CASTSTGGTEAFF.